Only a few counts were recorded for the clone carrying this T cell receptor (beta chain). This sample was included in a study of blood T cell repertoires in COVID-19. Original handling: Counts of nucleated cells, estimated from reference gene primer amplification, were obtained. Only in-frame clones appear in the TCRdb table, and some are missing; sequencing was by immunoSEQ multiplex PCR. That table gives V, J and clone size, and the DNA gave D and trimming. The sample holds fewer than 85,000 clones, roughly 84% seen once. CDR1 SGHTA and CDR2 FQGNSA come from the germline V gene. The CDR3 has 14 residues. V was cut by 5 bases and J by 3 bases, with 13 bases left in between.

This receptor was identified in a human donor in a cohort sampled during active COVID-19. The chain carries TRBV7-2 and TRBJ1-1; D remains unclear. The source material was peripheral blood. This CDR3 reads CASSVSDTDTEAFF. The DNA for the CDR3 is TGTGCCAGCAGCGTCAGCGATACCGACACTGAAGCTTTCTTT.